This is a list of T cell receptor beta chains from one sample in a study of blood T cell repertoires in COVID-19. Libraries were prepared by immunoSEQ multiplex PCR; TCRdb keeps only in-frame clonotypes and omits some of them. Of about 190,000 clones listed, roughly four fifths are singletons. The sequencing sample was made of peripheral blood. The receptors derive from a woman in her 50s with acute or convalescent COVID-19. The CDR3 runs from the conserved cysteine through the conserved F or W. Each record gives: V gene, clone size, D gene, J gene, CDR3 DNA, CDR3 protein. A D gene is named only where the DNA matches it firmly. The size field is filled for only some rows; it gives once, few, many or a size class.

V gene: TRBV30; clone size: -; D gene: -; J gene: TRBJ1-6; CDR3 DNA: TGTGCCTGGGGGCCGGGCAGGGGCCAGTCACCCCTCCACTTT; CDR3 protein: CAWGPGRGQSPLHF
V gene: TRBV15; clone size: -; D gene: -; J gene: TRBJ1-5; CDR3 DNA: TGTGCCACCAGCAGACCTGGGGGGAGCAATCAGCCCCAGCATTTT; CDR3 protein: CATSRPGGSNQPQHF
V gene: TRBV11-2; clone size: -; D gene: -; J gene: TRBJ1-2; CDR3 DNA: TGTGCCAGCAGCTTAGAAGCGGGGTATGGCTACACCTTC; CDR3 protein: CASSLEAGYGYTF
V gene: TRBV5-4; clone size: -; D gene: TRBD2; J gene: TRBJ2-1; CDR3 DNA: TGTGCCAGCAGCTTGGCGGGACTAGGCTCCTACAATGAGCAGTTCTTC; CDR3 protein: CASSLAGLGSYNEQFF
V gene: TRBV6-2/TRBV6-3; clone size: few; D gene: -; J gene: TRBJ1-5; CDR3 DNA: TGTGCCAGCAGTTATGGCGGCAGTGCCTCGCCCCAGCATTTT; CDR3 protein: CASSYGGSASPQHF
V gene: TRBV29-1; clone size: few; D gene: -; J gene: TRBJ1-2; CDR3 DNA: TGCAGCGTTAGCTCAGGCCGCTATGGCTACACCTTC; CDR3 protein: CSVSSGRYGYTF
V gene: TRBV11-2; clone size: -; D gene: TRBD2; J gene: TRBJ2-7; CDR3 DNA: TGTGCCAGCAGCTTAGATGGCGGGGGGAACGAGCAGTACTTC; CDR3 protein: CASSLDGGGNEQYF
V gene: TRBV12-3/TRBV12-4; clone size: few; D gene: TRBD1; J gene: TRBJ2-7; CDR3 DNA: TGTGCCAGCAGGGGACAGACCTACGAGCAGTACTTC; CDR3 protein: CASRGQTYEQYF
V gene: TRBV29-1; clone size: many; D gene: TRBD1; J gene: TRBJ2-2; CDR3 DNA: TGCAGCGCAGAGGACAGGGCTAAAACCGGGGAGCTGTTTTTT; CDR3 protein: CSAEDRAKTGELFF
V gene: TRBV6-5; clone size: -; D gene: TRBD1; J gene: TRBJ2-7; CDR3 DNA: TGTGCCAGCAGTAGACAGGGTAGTTCCTACGAGCAGTACTTC; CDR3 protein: CASSRQGSSYEQYF
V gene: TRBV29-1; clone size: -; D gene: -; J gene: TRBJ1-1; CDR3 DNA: TGCAGCGTCCTTAGGGGAACTGAAGCTTTCTTT; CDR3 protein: CSVLRGTEAFF
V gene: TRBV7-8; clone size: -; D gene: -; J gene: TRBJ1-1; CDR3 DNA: TGTGCCAGCAGCGAATACAGGAACACTGAAGCTTTCTTT; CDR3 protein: CASSEYRNTEAFF
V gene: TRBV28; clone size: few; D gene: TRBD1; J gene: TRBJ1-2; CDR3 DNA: TGTGCCAGCAGGGAGGGGACAGGGGGCGGCTACACCTTC; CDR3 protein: CASREGTGGGYTF
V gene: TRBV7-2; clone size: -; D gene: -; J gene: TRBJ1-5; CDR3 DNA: TGTGCCAGCAGCCAGGCCCTGGTAATTCAGCCCCAGCATTTT; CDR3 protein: CASSQALVIQPQHF
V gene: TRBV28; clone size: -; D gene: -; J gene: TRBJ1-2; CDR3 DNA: TGTGCCAGCAGTTTCCGGGGAGGGGGTAAAGGCTACACCTTC; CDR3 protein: CASSFRGGGKGYTF
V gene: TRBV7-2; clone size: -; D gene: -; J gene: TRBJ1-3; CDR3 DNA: TGTGCCAGCAGCTCGACACGTCCTGGAAACACCATATATTTT; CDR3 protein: CASSSTRPGNTIYF
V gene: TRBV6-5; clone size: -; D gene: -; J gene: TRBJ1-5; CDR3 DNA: TGTGCCAGCAGTTACTCGGGAGGGTTCAATCAGCCCCAGCATTTT; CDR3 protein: CASSYSGGFNQPQHF
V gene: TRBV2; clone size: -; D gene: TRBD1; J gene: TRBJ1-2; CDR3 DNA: TGTGCCAGCAGGAGAGGACAGGGAGCCTATGGCTACACCTTC; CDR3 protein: CASRRGQGAYGYTF
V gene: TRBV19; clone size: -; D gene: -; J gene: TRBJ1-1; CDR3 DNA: TGTGCCAGTAGTAGGGGCAGCATGAACACTGAAGCTTTCTTT; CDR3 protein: CASSRGSMNTEAFF
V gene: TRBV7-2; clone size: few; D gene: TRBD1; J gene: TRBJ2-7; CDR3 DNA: TGTGCCAGCAGCGTCACAGGGGGCTGGCAGTACTTC; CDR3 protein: CASSVTGGWQYF
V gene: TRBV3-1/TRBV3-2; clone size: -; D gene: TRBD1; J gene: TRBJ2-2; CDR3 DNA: TGTGCCAGCAGCCACCTGGACAGGGCTACCGGGGAGCTGTTTTTT; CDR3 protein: CASSHLDRATGELFF
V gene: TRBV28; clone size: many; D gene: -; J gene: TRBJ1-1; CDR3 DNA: TGTGCCAGTCCCGCAGCCGGCGGCACTGAAGCTTTCTTT; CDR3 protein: CASPAAGGTEAFF
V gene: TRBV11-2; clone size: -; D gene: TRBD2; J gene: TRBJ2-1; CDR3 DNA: TGTGCCAGCAGCCTCCGGACTAGCCCTCGGAGCTCCTACAATGAGCAGTTCTTC; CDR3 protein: CASSLRTSPRSSYNEQFF
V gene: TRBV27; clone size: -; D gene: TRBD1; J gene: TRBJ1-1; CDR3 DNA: TGTGCCAGCAGTCCAATTCAAATGACAGGGATGAACACTGAAGCTTTCTTT; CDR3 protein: CASSPIQMTGMNTEAFF
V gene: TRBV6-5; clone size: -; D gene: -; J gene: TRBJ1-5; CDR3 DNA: TGTGCCAGCATCCTTAACAGGGATCAGCCCCAGCATTTT; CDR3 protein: CASILNRDQPQHF
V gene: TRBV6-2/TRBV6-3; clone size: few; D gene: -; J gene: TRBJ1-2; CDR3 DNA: TGTGCCAGCAGTTACTCATCGAACAGGGAGCACTATGGCTACACCTTC; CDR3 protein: CASSYSSNREHYGYTF
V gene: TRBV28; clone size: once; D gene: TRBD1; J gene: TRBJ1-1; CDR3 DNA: TGTGCCAGCAGGGACAGGTTAAACACTGAAGCTTTCTTT; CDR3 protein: CASRDRLNTEAFF
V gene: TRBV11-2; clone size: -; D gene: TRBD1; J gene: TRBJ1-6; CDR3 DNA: TGTGCCAGCAGCCGACCACCGAGTTCAGGGGGAGTTAATTCACCCCTCCACTTT; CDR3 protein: CASSRPPSSGGVNSPLHF
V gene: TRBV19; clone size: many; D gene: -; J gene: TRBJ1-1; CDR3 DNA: TGTGCCAGTAGTATAGATCAGGCAACAGTTGAAGCTTTCTTT; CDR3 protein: CASSIDQATVEAFF
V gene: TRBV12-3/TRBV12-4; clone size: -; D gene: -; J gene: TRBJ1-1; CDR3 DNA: TGTGCCAGCAGTTTAGGAGTGAACACTGAAGCTTTCTTT; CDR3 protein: CASSLGVNTEAFF
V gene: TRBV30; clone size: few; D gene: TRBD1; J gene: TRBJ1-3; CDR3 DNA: TGTGCCTGGAGTTCGGGACAGTTAGAAGGAAACACCATATATTTT; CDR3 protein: CAWSSGQLEGNTIYF
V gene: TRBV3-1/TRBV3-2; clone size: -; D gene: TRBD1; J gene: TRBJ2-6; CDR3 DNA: TGTGCCAGTACCCCGGGGACAGCCTCTGGGGCCAACGTCCTGACTTTC; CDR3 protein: CASTPGTASGANVLTF
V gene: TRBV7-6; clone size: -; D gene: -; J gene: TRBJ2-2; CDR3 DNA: TGTGCCAGCAGCGTTACAGTTCGGAACACCGGGGAGCTGTTTTTT; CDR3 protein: CASSVTVRNTGELFF
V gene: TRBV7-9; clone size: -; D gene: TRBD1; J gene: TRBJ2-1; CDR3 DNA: TGTGCCAGCAGCCGGGACAGTAACAATGAGCAGTTCTTC; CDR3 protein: CASSRDSNNEQFF
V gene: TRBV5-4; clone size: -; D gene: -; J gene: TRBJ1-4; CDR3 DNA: TGTGCCAGCAGCCTCCCTAATGAAAAACTGTTTTTT; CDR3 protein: CASSLPNEKLFF
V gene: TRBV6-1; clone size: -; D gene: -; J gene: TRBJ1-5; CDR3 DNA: TGTGCCAGCAGTGATCGAGGTGCGGGGTACAATCAGCCCCAGCATTTT; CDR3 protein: CASSDRGAGYNQPQHF
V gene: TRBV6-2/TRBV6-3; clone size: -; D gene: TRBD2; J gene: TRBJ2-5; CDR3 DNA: TGTGCCAGCAGTAAACGGTCGGGAGGGGAGACCCAGTACTTC; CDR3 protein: CASSKRSGGETQYF
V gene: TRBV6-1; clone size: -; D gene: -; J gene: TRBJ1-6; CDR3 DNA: TGTGCCAGCAGCTTGGTTCCGGATTCACCCCTCCACTTT; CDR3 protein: CASSLVPDSPLHF
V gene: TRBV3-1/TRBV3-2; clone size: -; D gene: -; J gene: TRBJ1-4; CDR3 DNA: TGTGCCAGCACCGACACGGTTGGAAAACTGTTTTTT; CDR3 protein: CASTDTVGKLFF
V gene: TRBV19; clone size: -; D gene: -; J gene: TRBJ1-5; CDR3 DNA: TGTGCCAGTAGTATACGGAGAAATCAGCCCCAGCATTTT; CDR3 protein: CASSIRRNQPQHF
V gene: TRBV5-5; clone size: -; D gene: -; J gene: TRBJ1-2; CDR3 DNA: TGTGCCAGCAGCTTGGAAGGACTCTATGGCTACACCTTC; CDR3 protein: CASSLEGLYGYTF
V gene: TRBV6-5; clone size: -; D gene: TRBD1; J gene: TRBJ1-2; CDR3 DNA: TGTGCCAGCGGGGAATTGACAGGGGGTATCTATGGCTACACCTTC; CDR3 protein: CASGELTGGIYGYTF
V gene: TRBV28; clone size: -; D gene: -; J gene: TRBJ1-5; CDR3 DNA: TGTGCCAGCAGTTTGCGGGGACTATATCAGCCCCAGCATTTT; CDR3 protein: CASSLRGLYQPQHF